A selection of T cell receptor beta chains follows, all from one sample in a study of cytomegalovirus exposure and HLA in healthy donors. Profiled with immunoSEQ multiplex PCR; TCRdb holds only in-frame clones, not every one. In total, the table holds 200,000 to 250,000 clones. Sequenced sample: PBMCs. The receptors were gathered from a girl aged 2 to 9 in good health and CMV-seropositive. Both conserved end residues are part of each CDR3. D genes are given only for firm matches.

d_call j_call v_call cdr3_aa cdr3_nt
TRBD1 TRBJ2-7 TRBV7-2 CASSPFIQGEQYF TGTGCCAGCAGCCCTTTTATACAGGGGGAGCAGTACTTC
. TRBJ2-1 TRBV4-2 CASSQGSGMGANEQFF TGTGCCAGCAGCCAAGGTTCTGGAATGGGAGCGAATGAGCAGTTCTTC
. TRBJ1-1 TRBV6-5 CASSSGGGTEAFF TGTGCCAGCAGTTCCGGGGGGGGCACTGAAGCTTTCTTT
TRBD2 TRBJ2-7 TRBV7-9 CASSLEGLGYEQYF TGTGCCAGCAGCTTAGAGGGACTAGGCTACGAGCAGTACTTC
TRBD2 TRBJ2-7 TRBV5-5 CASSPLAGGTTYEQYF TGTGCCAGCAGCCCCCTAGCGGGGGGGACGACCTACGAGCAGTACTTC
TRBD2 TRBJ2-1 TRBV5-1 CASSLEPSGGSEFF TGCGCCAGCAGCTTGGAACCTTCGGGCGGGAGCGAGTTCTTC
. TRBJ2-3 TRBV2 CASSGGDEIDTQYF TGTGCCAGCAGTGGGGGGGACGAGATAGATACGCAGTATTTT
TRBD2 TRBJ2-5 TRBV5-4 CASSTLWGLAGDQETQYF TGTGCCAGCAGCACCCTATGGGGACTAGCGGGAGACCAAGAGACCCAGTACTTC
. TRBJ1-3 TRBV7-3 CASSEGRGNTIYF TGTGCCAGCAGCGAGGGTCGGGGAAACACCATATATTTT
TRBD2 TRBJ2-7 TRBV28 CASSPRGLAGGQAYEQYF TGTGCCAGCAGCCCCAGGGGACTAGCGGGAGGGCAAGCCTACGAGCAGTACTTC
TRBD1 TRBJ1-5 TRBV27 CASSPHTRLTGSVQPQHF TGTGCCAGCAGTCCTCACACTAGATTGACAGGGTCTGTTCAGCCCCAGCATTTT
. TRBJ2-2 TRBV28 CATSASGVGQNTGELFF TGTGCCACCTCCGCGAGTGGGGTGGGGCAGAACACCGGGGAGCTGTTTTTT
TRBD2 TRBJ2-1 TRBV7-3 CASSPKPRTSGSVNEQFF TGTGCCAGCAGCCCCAAACCTAGGACTAGCGGGAGTGTAAATGAGCAGTTCTTC
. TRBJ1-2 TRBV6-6 CASSYSISGLGYTF TGTGCCAGCAGTTACTCGATTAGCGGGTTGGGCTACACCTTC
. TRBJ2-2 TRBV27 CASSWSLAPTGELFF TGTGCCAGCAGTTGGTCTCTAGCGCCAACCGGGGAGCTGTTTTTT
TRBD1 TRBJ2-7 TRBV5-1 CASSLGQGGDEQYF TGCGCCAGCAGCTTGGGACAGGGGGGCGACGAGCAGTACTTC
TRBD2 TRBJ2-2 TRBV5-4 CASSSGLAGNTGELFF TGTGCCAGCAGCTCGGGACTAGCGGGGAACACCGGGGAGCTGTTTTTT
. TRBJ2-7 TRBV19 CASSIDLAYEQYF TGTGCCAGTAGTATAGATCTCGCCTACGAGCAGTACTTC
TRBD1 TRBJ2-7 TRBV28 CASMTLGQATSYEQYF TGTGCCAGCATGACCTTGGGACAGGCGACCTCCTACGAGCAGTACTTC
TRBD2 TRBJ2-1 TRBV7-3 CASSLTSGRTHEQFF TGTGCCAGCAGCTTGACTAGCGGGCGCACGCATGAGCAGTTCTTC
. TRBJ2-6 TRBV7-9 CASSLRPGTPSGANVLTF TGTGCCAGCAGCTTACGGCCGGGGACTCCCTCTGGGGCCAACGTCCTGACTTTC
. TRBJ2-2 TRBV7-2 CASSIQGSGELFF TGTGCCAGCAGCATCCAGGGGTCCGGGGAGCTGTTTTTT
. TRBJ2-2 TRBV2 CASSVAANTGELFF TGTGCCAGCAGTGTTGCAGCGAACACCGGGGAGCTGTTTTTT
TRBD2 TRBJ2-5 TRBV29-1 CSVEVPAGVLETQYF TGCAGCGTTGAAGTGCCGGCGGGAGTCTTAGAGACCCAGTACTTC
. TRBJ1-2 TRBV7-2 CALREGSYYGYTF TGTGCCTTAAGGGAGGGGTCATACTATGGCTACACCTTC
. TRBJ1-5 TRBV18 CARPDGGAEGDNQPQHF TGTGCCAGACCCGATGGGGGCGCAGAAGGGGACAATCAGCCCCAGCATTTT
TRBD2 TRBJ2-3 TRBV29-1 CSVESLAGVVTDTQYF TGCAGCGTTGAATCGCTAGCGGGAGTCGTTACGGATACGCAGTATTTT
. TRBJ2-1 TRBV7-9 CASPQPPADNEQFF TGTGCCAGCCCCCAACCCCCCGCAGACAATGAGCAGTTCTTC
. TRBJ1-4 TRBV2 CASSEALGSNEKLFF TGTGCCAGCAGTGAAGCGCTTGGCAGTAATGAAAAACTGTTTTTT
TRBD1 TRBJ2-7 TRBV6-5 CASSYSKQGGYEQYF TGTGCCAGCAGTTACTCGAAACAGGGGGGTTACGAGCAGTACTTC
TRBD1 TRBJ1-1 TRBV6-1 CASTPPGGMNTEAFF TGTGCCAGCACCCCGCCAGGGGGTATGAACACTGAAGCTTTCTTT
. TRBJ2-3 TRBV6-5 CASSAGLYTDTQYF TGTGCCAGCAGTGCGGGACTCTACACAGATACGCAGTATTTT
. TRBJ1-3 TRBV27 CASSSTSENTIYF TGTGCCAGCAGTTCCACAAGTGAAAACACCATATATTTT
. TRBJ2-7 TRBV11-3 CASSLDAGGSYEQYF TGTGCCAGCAGCTTAGATGCCGGGGGCTCCTACGAGCAGTACTTC
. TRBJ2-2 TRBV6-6 CASSLSESLFTGELFF TGTGCCAGCAGCCTTAGTGAGTCCCTCTTCACCGGGGAGCTGTTTTTT
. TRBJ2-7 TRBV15 CATSRAVSYEQYF TGTGCCACCAGCAGAGCAGTATCTTACGAGCAGTACTTC
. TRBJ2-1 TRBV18 CASSPPNGNEQFF TGTGCCAGCTCACCACCGAACGGGAATGAGCAGTTCTTC
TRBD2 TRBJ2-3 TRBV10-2 CASSERGLAGGPDTQYF TGCGCCAGCAGTGAAAGGGGACTAGCGGGAGGGCCAGATACGCAGTATTTT
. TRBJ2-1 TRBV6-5 CASSRGAGPYNEQFF TGTGCCAGCAGTCGGGGGGCGGGCCCCTACAATGAGCAGTTCTTC
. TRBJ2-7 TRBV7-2 CASSPGTGPYEQYF TGTGCCAGCAGCCCCGGGACTGGGCCCTACGAGCAGTACTTC
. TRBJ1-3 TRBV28 CASFSEGYPSGNTIYF TGTGCCAGTTTCTCGGAGGGTTACCCTTCTGGAAACACCATATATTTT
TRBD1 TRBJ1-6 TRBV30 CAWSPLQGNSPLHF TGTGCCTGGAGCCCCCTACAGGGGAATTCACCCCTCCACTTT
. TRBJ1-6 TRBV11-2 CASSFAPGGFRNSPLHF TGTGCCAGCAGCTTCGCGCCGGGGGGTTTTCGGAATTCACCCCTCCACTTT
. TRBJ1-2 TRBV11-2 CASSQTAGRNYGYTF TGTGCCAGCAGCCAGACAGCTGGTCGAAACTATGGCTACACCTTC
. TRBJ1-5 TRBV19 CASSIEGGSNQPQHF TGTGCCAGTAGTATTGAGGGAGGAAGCAATCAGCCCCAGCATTTT
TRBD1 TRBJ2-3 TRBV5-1 CASSSGQGLPGSRADTQYF TGCGCCAGCAGCTCGGGACAGGGGCTCCCCGGGAGCCGCGCAGATACGCAGTATTTT
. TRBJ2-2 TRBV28 CASSPPGGVGELFF TGTGCCAGCAGCCCCCCTGGAGGGGTCGGGGAGCTGTTTTTT
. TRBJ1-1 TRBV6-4 CASSDSASGYTEAFF TGTGCCAGCAGTGACTCAGCATCAGGGTACACTGAAGCTTTCTTT
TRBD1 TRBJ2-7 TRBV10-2 CASIEGQAYEQYF TGCGCCAGCATCGAGGGACAGGCCTACGAGCAGTACTTC
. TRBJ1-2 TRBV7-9 CASSSSITQNYGYTF TGTGCCAGCAGCAGCTCCATCACGCAAAACTATGGCTACACCTTC
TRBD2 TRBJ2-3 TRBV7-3 CASSSGTSRADTQYF TGTGCCAGCAGCTCTGGGACTAGCCGAGCAGATACGCAGTATTTT
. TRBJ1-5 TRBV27 CASSLSGSHTLYQPQHF TGTGCCAGCAGTTTAAGCGGTAGTCACACCCTATACCAGCCCCAGCATTTT
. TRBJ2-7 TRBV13 CASSATMAGFSYEQYF TGTGCCAGCAGCGCCACAATGGCGGGCTTTTCCTACGAGCAGTACTTC
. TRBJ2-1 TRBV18 CASSSKSGLDEQFF TGTGCCAGCTCATCCAAGAGCGGGCTTGATGAGCAGTTCTTC
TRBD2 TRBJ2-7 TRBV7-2 CASSPPLAGAVEQYF TGTGCCAGCAGCCCACCACTAGCGGGAGCAGTCGAGCAGTACTTC
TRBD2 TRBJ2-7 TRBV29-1 CSVVESSGRSSYEQYF TGCAGCGTTGTTGAGTCTAGCGGGAGATCCAGCTACGAGCAGTACTTC
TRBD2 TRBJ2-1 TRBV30 CAWSVRPSGSGANEQFF TGTGCCTGGAGTGTACGACCTAGCGGGAGCGGGGCAAATGAGCAGTTCTTC
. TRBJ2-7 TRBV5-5 CASSSQGFHEQYF TGTGCCAGCAGCTCACAGGGTTTCCACGAGCAGTACTTC
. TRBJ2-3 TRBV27 CASSPEGPDTQYF TGTGCCAGCAGTCCGGAGGGCCCAGATACGCAGTATTTT
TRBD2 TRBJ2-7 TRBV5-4 CASSLGLGADEQYF TGTGCCAGCAGCTTAGGACTAGGGGCAGACGAGCAGTACTTC